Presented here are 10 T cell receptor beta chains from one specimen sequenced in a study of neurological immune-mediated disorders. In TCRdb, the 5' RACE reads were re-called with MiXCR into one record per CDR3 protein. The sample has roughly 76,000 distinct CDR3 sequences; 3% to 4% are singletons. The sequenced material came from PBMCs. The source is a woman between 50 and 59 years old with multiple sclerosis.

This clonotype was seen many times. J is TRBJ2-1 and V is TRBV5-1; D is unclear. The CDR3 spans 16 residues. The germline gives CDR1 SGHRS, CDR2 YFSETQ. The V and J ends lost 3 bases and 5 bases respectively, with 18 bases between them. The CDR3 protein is CASSSARRLMDNEQFF. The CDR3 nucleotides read TGCGCCAGCAGCTCCGCTCGGCGTCTCATGGACAATGAGCAGTTCTTC.

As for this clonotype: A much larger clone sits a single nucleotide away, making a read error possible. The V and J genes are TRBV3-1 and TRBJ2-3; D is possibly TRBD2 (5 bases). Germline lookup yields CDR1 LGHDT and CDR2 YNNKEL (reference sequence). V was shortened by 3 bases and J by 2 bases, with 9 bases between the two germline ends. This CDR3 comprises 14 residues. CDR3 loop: CASSHAGNTDTQYF. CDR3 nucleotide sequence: TGTGCCAGCAGCCATGCGGGTAACACAGATACGCAGTATTTT.

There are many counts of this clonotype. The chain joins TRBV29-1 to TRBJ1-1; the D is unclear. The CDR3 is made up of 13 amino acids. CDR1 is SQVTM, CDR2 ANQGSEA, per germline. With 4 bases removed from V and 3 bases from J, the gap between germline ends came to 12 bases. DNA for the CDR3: TGCAGCGTTGGACGGCAGCAGGACACTGAAGCTTTCTTT. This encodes CSVGRQQDTEAFF.

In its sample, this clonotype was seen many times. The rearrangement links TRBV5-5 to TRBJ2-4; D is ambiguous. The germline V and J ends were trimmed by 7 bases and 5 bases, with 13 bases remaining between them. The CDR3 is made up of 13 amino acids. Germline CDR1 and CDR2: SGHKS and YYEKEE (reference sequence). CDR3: CASDSLPQNIQYF. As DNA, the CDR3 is TGTGCCAGCGACTCTCTCCCACAAAACATTCAGTACTTC.

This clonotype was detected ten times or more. The CDR3 loop is CASSLGTTDTQYF. The CDR3 coding sequence is TGTGCCAGCAGCTTGGGGACCACAGATACGCAGTATTTT. V gene TRBV5-6 combines with J gene TRBJ2-3, with D hard to call. The CDR3 sequence is 13 residues long. The germline CDR1 and CDR2 sequences are SGHDT and YYEEEE. Trimming took 0 bases from V and 2 from J, leaving 4 bases between them.

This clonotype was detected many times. CDR3 nucleotides: TGTGCCAGCAGCTTAGGAATGGACAGGGGGAAGTCTGGCTACACCTTC. Protein sequence: CASSLGMDRGKSGYTF. V is TRBV13 and J is TRBJ1-2; 10 nucleotides line up with TRBD1. This CDR3 region has 16 residues. The V gene end was trimmed by 0 bases and the J gene end by 7 bases; junction bases not matched to a gene: 8. The germline V gene has CDR1 PRHDT and CDR2 FYEKMQ (reference sequence).

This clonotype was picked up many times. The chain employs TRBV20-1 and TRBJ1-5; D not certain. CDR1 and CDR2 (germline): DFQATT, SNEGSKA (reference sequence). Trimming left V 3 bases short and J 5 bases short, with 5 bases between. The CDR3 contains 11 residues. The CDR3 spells CSASRDQPQHF. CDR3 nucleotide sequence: TGCAGTGCTAGTCGGGATCAGCCCCAGCATTTT.

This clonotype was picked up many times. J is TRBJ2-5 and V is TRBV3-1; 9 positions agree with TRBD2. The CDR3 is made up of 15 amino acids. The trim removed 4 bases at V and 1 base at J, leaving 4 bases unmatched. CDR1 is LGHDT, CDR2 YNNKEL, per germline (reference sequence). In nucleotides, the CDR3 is TGTGCCAGCAGCCGAGCGGGGGGCCGCCAAGAGACCCAGTACTTC. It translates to CASSRAGGRQETQYF.

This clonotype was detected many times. As DNA, the CDR3 is TGTGCCAGCAGCTTAAGTCAGGGGGGGACCAATCAGCCCCAGCATTTT. Translated, it gives CASSLSQGGTNQPQHF. The chain combines TRBV7-2 with TRBJ1-5, with TRBD1 matching 7 bases. Germline V lookup: CDR1 SGHTA, CDR2 FQGNSA. V shed 2 bases, J shed 3 bases, and the junction held 7 bases outside the gene matches. The CDR3 has 16 residues.

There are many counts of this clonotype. The CDR3 sequence: CASSRLAGADTQYF. The CDR3 DNA reads TGCGCCAGCAGTCGGCTAGCGGGTGCAGATACGCAGTATTTT. V is TRBV5-1 and J is TRBJ2-3; 8 positions match TRBD2. The CDR3 loop spans 14 amino acids. CDR1 is SGHRS, CDR2 YFSETQ, per germline. The ends lost 5 bases at V and 4 bases at J; junction bases unmatched: 6.